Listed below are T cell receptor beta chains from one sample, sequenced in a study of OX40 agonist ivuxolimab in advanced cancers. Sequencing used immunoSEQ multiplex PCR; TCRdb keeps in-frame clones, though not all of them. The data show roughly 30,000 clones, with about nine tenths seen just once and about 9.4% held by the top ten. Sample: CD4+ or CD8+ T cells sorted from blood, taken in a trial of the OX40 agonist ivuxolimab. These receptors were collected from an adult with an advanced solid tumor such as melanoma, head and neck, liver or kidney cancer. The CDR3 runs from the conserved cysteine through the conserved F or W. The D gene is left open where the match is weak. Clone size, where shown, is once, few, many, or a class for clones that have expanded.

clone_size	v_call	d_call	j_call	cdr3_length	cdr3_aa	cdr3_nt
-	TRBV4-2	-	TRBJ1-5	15	CASSFRGNGNQPQHF	TGTGCCAGCAGCTTTCGGGGCAATGGCAATCAGCCCCAGCATTTT
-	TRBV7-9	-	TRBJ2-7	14	CASFPPDSSDEQYF	TGTGCCAGCTTTCCTCCGGACTCAAGCGACGAGCAGTACTTC
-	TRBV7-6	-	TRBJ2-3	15	CASSLSGGYTDTQYF	TGTGCCAGCAGCTTATCCGGGGGCTACACAGATACGCAGTATTTT
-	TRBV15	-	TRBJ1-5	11	CATGTHQPQHF	TGTGCCACCGGGACCCATCAGCCCCAGCATTTT
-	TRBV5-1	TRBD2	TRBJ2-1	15	CASSLLSGSGNEQFF	TGCGCCAGCAGCTTGCTTAGCGGGAGTGGGAATGAGCAGTTCTTC
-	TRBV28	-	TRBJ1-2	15	CASSLSSWGSYGYTF	TGTGCCAGCAGTTTAAGCTCTTGGGGCAGCTATGGCTACACCTTC
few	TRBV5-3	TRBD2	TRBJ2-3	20	CARSLRQGALPGLVGDTQYF	TGTGCCAGAAGCTTGAGGCAGGGAGCCCTCCCGGGACTAGTAGGAGATACGCAGTATTTT
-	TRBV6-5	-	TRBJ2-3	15	CASSPRLAAFDTQYF	TGTGCCAGCAGCCCCCGGTTGGCGGCTTTCGATACGCAGTATTTT
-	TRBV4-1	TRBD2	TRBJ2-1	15	CASSQGLAAFSEQFF	TGCGCCAGCAGCCAAGGCCTAGCGGCCTTTAGTGAGCAGTTCTTC
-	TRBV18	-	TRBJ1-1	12	CASSPRGDEAFF	TGTGCCAGCTCACCCCGGGGGGATGAAGCTTTCTTT
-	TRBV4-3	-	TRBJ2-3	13	CASSQDTTDTQYF	TGCGCCAGCAGCCAAGATACGACAGATACGCAGTATTTT
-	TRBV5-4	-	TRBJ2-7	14	CASSLGLGSYEQYF	TGTGCCAGCAGCCTGGGACTGGGATCCTACGAGCAGTACTTC
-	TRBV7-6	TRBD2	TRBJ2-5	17	CASSNTGLAGFQETQYF	TGTGCCAGCAGCAATACTGGACTAGCGGGTTTCCAAGAGACCCAGTACTTC
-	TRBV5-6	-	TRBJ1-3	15	CASSLGTPSGNTIYF	TGTGCCAGCAGCTTGGGGACACCCTCTGGAAACACCATATATTTT
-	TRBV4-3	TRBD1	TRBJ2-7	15	CASSQARGLSNEQYF	TGCGCCAGCAGCCAGGCCAGGGGGCTATCAAACGAGCAGTACTTC
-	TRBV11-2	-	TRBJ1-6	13	CASRKQGNSPLHF	TGTGCCAGCAGGAAACAGGGAAATTCACCCCTCCACTTT
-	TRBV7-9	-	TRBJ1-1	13	CASSLGLSSGAFF	TGTGCCAGCAGCTTAGGTTTGTCCTCCGGAGCTTTCTTT
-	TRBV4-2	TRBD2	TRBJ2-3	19	CASSQAPGSGGAGADTQYF	TGTGCCAGCAGCCAAGCCCCAGGAAGCGGGGGGGCCGGGGCAGATACGCAGTATTTT
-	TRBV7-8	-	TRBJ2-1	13	CASSLAAHFEQFF	TGTGCCAGCAGCTTAGCCGCTCACTTTGAGCAGTTCTTC
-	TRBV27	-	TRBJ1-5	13	CASSLIGNQPQHF	TGTGCCAGCAGTTTGATTGGCAATCAGCCCCAGCATTTT
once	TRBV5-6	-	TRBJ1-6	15	CASSLVREYNSPLHF	TGTGCCAGCAGCTTGGTAAGGGAGTACAATTCACCCCTCCACTTT
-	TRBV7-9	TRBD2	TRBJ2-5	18	CASSPRLGLAGGKETQYF	TGTGCCAGCAGCCCTAGACTGGGACTAGCGGGGGGGAAAGAGACCCAGTACTTC